These 4 T cell receptor beta chains originate from one sample sequenced in a study of blood T cell repertoires in COVID-19. Some clones are missing from TCRdb's copy, which holds only in-frame ones; the method was immunoSEQ multiplex PCR. The sample yields about 150,000 clones, around four fifths seen once. Sequenced input: PBMCs or T cells enriched from blood (not recorded which). These receptors were collected from a man in his 70s who had been exposed to COVID-19.

This sequence joins TRBV30 and TRBJ2-2; TRBD2 matches 13 bases. The CDR3 runs to 15 residues. Germline CDR1 is GTSNPN and CDR2 is SVGIG (reference sequence). V lost 5 bases and J lost 8; bases outside the gene matches: 8. The chain's CDR3 is CAWLVGLAGVGELFF. CDR3 bases: TGTGCCTGGCTAGTTGGACTAGCGGGGGTGGGGGAGCTGTTTTTT.

The V call is TRBV29-1, the J call TRBJ1-4; tentative D call: TRBD1 (6 bases). The CDR3 is 16 amino acids. Germline V gene sequence: CDR1 SQVTM, CDR2 ANQGSEA. V was clipped by 6 bases and J by 0 bases, with 17 bases between them. The DNA for the CDR3 is TGCAGCGTCCGCTGGGCAGGGGATGCAACTAATGAAAAACTGTTTTTT. Protein product: CSVRWAGDATNEKLFF.

The rearrangement joins TRBV19 to TRBJ2-1; tentative D call: TRBD1 (7 bases). This CDR3 has 13 residues. CDR1 LNHDA and CDR2 SQIVND come from the germline V gene (reference sequence). Deletions cut 7 bases from V and 7 bases from J, with 14 bases between. The CDR3 is CASKEGAGNEQFF. For the CDR3, the DNA is TGTGCCAGTAAGGAGGGGGCGGGGAATGAGCAGTTCTTC.

V is TRBV18 and J is TRBJ1-1, with TRBD1 as a possible D gene (5 bases). This CDR3 is built from 14 residues. Looked up from germline, CDR1 is KGHSH and CDR2 is LQKENI. V gave up 3 bases and J gave up 5 bases, with 13 bases separating them. CDR3 nucleotides: TGTGCCAGCTCACCTACGTGGGGGGATACTGAAGCTTTCTTT. Its protein is CASSPTWGDTEAFF.